The 15 T cell receptor beta chains in this list originate from one sample, sequenced in a study of blood T cell repertoires in COVID-19. The repertoire was sequenced with immunoSEQ multiplex PCR; TCRdb's copy has only in-frame clones and lacks some. Among about 78,000 clones listed, around 90% were seen once. Sequencing was done on a sample of peripheral blood. The receptors come from a woman aged 45-65 years in a cohort sampled during active COVID-19.

The J gene is TRBJ2-7, the V gene TRBV28, with TRBD1 identical over 7 bases. CDR1 and CDR2 (germline): MDHEN, SYDVKM. This CDR3 spans 14 amino acids. With 6 bases clipped from V and 2 bases from J, the junction kept 7 bases outside the gene matches. This CDR3 reads CASRSGTAPYEQYF. The CDR3 region has the DNA TGTGCCAGCAGGTCCGGGACAGCCCCCTACGAGCAGTACTTC.

CDR3 protein: CASRMRRGQNTEAFF. Written as DNA, the CDR3 is TGTGCCAGCCGGATGAGGAGGGGGCAGAACACTGAAGCTTTCTTT. The chain couples TRBV27 to TRBJ1-1; 7 nucleotides agree with TRBD1. The CDR3 is made up of 15 amino acids. V trimming: 8 bases; J trimming: 1 base; junction bases outside the gene matches: 10. CDR1 and CDR2 (germline): MNHEY, SMNVEV (reference sequence).

The genes are TRBV7-9 and TRBJ2-5; D is ambiguous. Looked up from germline, CDR1 is SEHNR and CDR2 is FQNEAQ (reference sequence). This CDR3 region has 13 residues. The germline V and J ends were trimmed by 5 bases and 2 bases, with 9 bases remaining between them. The CDR3 sequence: CASSPTSQETQYF. In DNA form, the CDR3 reads TGTGCCAGCAGCCCGACATCTCAAGAGACCCAGTACTTC.

The chain employs TRBV15 and TRBJ2-7; TRBD2 aligns across 9 bases. V lost 0 bases to trimming and J lost 3 bases; unmatched junction nucleotides: 9. CDR1 is LNHNV, CDR2 YYDKDF, per germline (reference sequence). This CDR3 region has 17 residues. The CDR3 nucleotides are TGTGCCACCAGCAGAGAGAGGGCGACTAGCGGAGTCTACGAGCAGTACTTC. Translated, it gives CATSRERATSGVYEQYF.

This clone was seen only a few times. The chain employs TRBV27 and TRBJ1-6, with unresolved D. The germline CDR1 and CDR2 sequences are MNHEY and SMNVEV (reference sequence). Trimming shortened V by 3 bases and J by 11 bases, and 11 bases separated the two germline ends. This CDR3 is built from 13 residues. DNA of the CDR3: TGTGCCAGCAGTTTGAGGGCAGAGGCACCCCTCCACTTT. This sequence encodes CASSLRAEAPLHF.

J is TRBJ1-4 and V is TRBV28; D possibly corresponds to TRBD1 (5 bases). Trimming cost V 5 bases and J 0 bases, with 10 bases left between them. The CDR3 totals 15 residues. Germline V lookup: CDR1 MDHEN, CDR2 SYDVKM. CDR3 loop: CASSPPGSTNEKLFF. The DNA for the CDR3 is TGTGCCAGCAGTCCCCCAGGGTCAACTAATGAAAAACTGTTTTTT. Variable domain in full (rest from reference TRBV28 and TRBJ1-4): DVKVTQSSRYLVKRTGEKVFLECVQDMDHENMFWYRQDPGLGLRLIYFSYDVKMKEKGDIPEGYSVSREKKERFSLILESASTNQTSMYLCASSPPGSTNEKLFFGSGTQLSVL.

A single count supports this clone. The J gene is TRBJ2-7, the V gene TRBV4-1; 8 bases align to TRBD1. Germline V gene lookup returns CDR1 MGHRA and CDR2 YSYEKL. CDR3 length equals 14 residues. V shed 1 base and J 3 bases; nucleotides not matched to a gene: 2. CDR3 DNA sequence: TGCGCCAGCAGCCAAGTCGACAGGGGCTACGAGCAGTACTTC. Amino acid sequence: CASSQVDRGYEQYF.

V gene TRBV27 combines with J gene TRBJ1-1; a possible D gene is TRBD1 (6 bases). The CDR3 runs to 16 residues. CDR1 is MNHEY, CDR2 SMNVEV, per germline (reference sequence). With 5 bases removed from V and 2 bases from J, the gap between germline ends came to 18 bases. CDR3 in DNA: TGTGCCAGCAGTCCAAGGCTGCCACAGGGTAACACTGAAGCTTTCTTT. As protein: CASSPRLPQGNTEAFF.

The V call is TRBV28, the J call TRBJ1-1; a weak D match, TRBD1 (6 bases). This CDR3 is built from 13 residues. Germline values: CDR1 MDHEN, CDR2 SYDVKM. The ends were cut back, 5 bases at V and 7 bases at J, with 14 bases in the middle. CDR3 residues: CASSPLGGDEAFF. The CDR3 DNA reads as TGTGCCAGCAGTCCGCTAGGGGGGGATGAAGCTTTCTTT.

The chain employs TRBV18 and TRBJ2-3; a weak D match, TRBD2 (7 bases). The V and J ends lost 3 bases and 6 bases respectively, with 19 bases between them. This CDR3 contains 16 residues. Germline-derived CDR1 and CDR2 are KGHSH and LQKENI. The CDR3 region has the DNA TGTGCCAGCTCACCGGGGGCGGGGGCCCTCTCGGATACGCAGTATTTT. Translated: CASSPGAGALSDTQYF.

V usage is TRBV28 and J usage is TRBJ2-6, with D possibly being TRBD1 (6 bases). CDR1 and CDR2 from the germline V gene are MDHEN and SYDVKM. The CDR3 is 16 residues long. Trimming cost V 0 bases and J 2 bases, with 8 bases left between them. The CDR3 protein is CASSLWAGAGANVLTF. As DNA, the CDR3 is TGTGCCAGCAGTTTATGGGCAGGGGCTGGGGCCAACGTCCTGACTTTC.

The rearrangement links TRBV21-1 to TRBJ1-4. The J call may be in error: the DNA end matches TRBJ2-2 better. TRBV21-1 is designated a pseudogene. CDR3 length equals 10 residues. CDR3 DNA: TGTGCCAGCTGGAAGAAGGAGCTGTTTTTT. Protein sequence: CASWKKELFF.

The chain combines TRBV18 with TRBJ1-3, with unresolved D. The CDR3 length is 18 residues. Trimming took off 1 base at V and 2 bases at J, with 18 bases between the two ends. Looked up from germline, CDR1 is KGHSH and CDR2 is LQKENI. CDR3 nucleotides: TGTGCCAGCTCACCACAGAACTCTCTGAGGATACCTGGAAACACCATATATTTT. Translation: CASSPQNSLRIPGNTIYF.

The DNA of the CDR3 is TGTGCCAGCAGCCTCCGGAGACAGGGACAGGGTGAGCAGTTCTTC. Translation gives CASSLRRQGQGEQFF. V and J are TRBV11-1 and TRBJ2-1, with TRBD1 matching over 9 bases. Germline-derived CDR1 and CDR2 are SGHAT and FQDESV (reference sequence). The CDR3 spans 15 residues. V trimming: 5 bases; J trimming: 9 bases; junction bases outside the gene matches: 11.

For this clone: Sequence at one end of the junction differs from germline and may be a read error. The rearrangement links TRBV19 to TRBJ2-4; D is possibly TRBD2 (6 bases). Germline CDR1 and CDR2: LNHDA and SQIVND (reference sequence). The CDR3 consists of 12 residues. CDR3 bases: TGTGCCAGTAGTCCCCAATCTCCGGGACTGGCCTTC. As protein: CASSPQSPGLAF.